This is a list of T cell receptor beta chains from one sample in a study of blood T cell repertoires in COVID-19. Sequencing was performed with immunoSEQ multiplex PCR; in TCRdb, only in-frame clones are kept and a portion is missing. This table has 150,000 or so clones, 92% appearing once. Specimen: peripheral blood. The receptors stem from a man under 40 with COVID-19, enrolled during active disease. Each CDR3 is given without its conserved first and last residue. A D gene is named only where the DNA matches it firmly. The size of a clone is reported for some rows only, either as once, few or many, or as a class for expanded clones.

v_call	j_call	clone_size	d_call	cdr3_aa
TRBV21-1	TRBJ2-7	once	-	ASTFHSRDSPYEQY
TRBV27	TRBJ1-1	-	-	ASSLGGINTEAF
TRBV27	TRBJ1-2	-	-	ASSLSRYDPNT
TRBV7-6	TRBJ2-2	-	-	ASSPISAGELF
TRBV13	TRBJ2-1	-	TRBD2	ASSSGTSGLGEQF
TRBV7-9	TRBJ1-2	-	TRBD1	ASSLDRGINGYT
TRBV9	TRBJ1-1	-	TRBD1	ASSVTGQGGEAF
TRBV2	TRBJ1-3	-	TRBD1	ASRGTGAGNTIY
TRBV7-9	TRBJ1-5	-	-	AIRTSENNQPQH
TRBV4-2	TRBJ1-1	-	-	ASSQGEQEQNTEAF
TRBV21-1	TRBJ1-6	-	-	ASSTTGSSPLH
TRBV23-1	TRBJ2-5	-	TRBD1	ASSQNDRAETQY
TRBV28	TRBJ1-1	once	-	ASSFRLGGAGEGRMNTEAF
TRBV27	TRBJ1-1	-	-	ASSLRGSRTEAF
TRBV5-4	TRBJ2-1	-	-	ASSLLRGSSDNEQF
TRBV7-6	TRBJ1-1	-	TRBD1	ASNRQATGGTTEAF
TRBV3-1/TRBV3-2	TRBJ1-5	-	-	ASSQEAGHNQPQH
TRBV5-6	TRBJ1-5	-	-	ASSSGLSNQPQH
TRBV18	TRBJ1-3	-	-	ASSPAPAFSGNTIY
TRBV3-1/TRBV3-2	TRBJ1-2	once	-	ASSPTRTVHYGYT
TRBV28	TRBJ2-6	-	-	ASIPGVSGANVLT
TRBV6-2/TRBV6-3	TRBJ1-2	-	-	ASSYSSNRVYGYT
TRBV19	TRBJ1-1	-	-	ASSSGQSLITEAF
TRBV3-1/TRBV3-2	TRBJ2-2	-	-	ASSQRQNTGELF
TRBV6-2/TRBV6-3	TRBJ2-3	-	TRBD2	ASSWEPTSGSTDTQY
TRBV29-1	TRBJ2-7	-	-	SVELRDKGYEQY
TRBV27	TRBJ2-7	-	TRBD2	ASSFSGTFYEQY
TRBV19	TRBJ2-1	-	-	ASSNAGGGYNEQF
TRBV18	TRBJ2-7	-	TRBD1	ASSPLYGTPGQGRYEQY
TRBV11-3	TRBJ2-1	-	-	ASSLDQGGYNEQF
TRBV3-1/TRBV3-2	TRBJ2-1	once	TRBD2	ASSQGTAGGF
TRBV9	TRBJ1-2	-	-	ASSVAGGGYT
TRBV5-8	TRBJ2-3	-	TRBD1	ASSSRTGGRDTQY
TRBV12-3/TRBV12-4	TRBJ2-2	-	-	ASSLRGTGELF
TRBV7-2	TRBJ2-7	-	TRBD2	ASSLGLAGGGSEQY
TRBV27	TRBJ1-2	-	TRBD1	ASSKFTGTGDVGYT
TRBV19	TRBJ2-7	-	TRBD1	ASSPGTGASYEQY
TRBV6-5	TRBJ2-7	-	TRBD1	ASIQTGGSSYEQY
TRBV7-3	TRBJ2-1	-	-	ASSSDPSGNEQF
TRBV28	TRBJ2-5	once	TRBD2	ASSAGTSGLVAQY
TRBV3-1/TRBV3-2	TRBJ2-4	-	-	ASSSYGGRKNIQY
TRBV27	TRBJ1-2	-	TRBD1	ASSFDRGLTGGYT
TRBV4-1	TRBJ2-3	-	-	ASRAREADTQY
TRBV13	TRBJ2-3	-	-	ASSSGTDTQY
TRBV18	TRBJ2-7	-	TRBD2	ASSRSELAGYEQY
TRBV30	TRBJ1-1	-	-	AWGTGTEAF
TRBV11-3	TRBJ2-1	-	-	ASSRSGPNYNEQF
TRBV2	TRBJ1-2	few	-	ASSVQGLSTNYGYT
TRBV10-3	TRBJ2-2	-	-	AISGGQNTGELF
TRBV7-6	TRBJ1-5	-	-	ASSRAVNQPQH
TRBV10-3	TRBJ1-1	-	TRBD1	AISDETGVSTEAF